The rows below give T cell receptor beta chains drawn from one sample of a study of T cell responses to AZD1222 COVID-19 vaccine. The protocol was immunoSEQ multiplex PCR, while the TCRdb copy is restricted to in-frame clones and leaves out a portion. The data contain 200,000 or so clones, approximately 93% of them singletons. This specimen was peripheral blood, taken 28 days after the second AZD1222 dose. The receptors shown here come from an adult who received the AZD1222 COVID-19 vaccine. Each CDR3 is given with its conserved first and last residue. D genes are given only for firm matches. Only some rows state a clone size, as once, few, many or a class for expanded clones.

J: TRBJ1-4; size: -; D: -; V: TRBV9; DNA: TGTGCCAGCAGCGTAGGGTCGAGGCCGGATGAAAAACTGTTTTTT; CDR3: CASSVGSRPDEKLFF
J: TRBJ1-4; size: -; D: -; V: TRBV10-3; DNA: TGTGCCATCAGTGAGAGAGAGACTAATGAAAAACTGTTTTTT; CDR3: CAISERETNEKLFF
J: TRBJ1-1; size: -; D: -; V: TRBV9; DNA: TGTGCCAGCAGCGTAGGACACAGGGACCTTACTGAAGCTTTCTTT; CDR3: CASSVGHRDLTEAFF
J: TRBJ2-2; size: -; D: TRBD2; V: TRBV7-9; DNA: TGTGCCAGCAGCTTAACTAGCGGGGACACCGGGGAGCTGTTTTTT; CDR3: CASSLTSGDTGELFF
J: TRBJ1-1; size: -; D: -; V: TRBV18; DNA: TGTGCCAGCTCACCACCCAATAGGGATCTAAACACTGAAGCTTTCTTT; CDR3: CASSPPNRDLNTEAFF
J: TRBJ1-1; size: -; D: -; V: TRBV18; DNA: TGTGCCAGCTCACCGGAACCGAACACTGAAGCTTTCTTT; CDR3: CASSPEPNTEAFF
J: TRBJ1-2; size: -; D: -; V: TRBV3-1/TRBV3-2; DNA: TGTGCCAGCAGCCAGCGACTTGGCTACACCTTC; CDR3: CASSQRLGYTF
J: TRBJ1-6; size: -; D: -; V: TRBV27; DNA: TGTGCCAGCAGTTTATCGCTCAGAACAAATTCACCCCTCCACTTT; CDR3: CASSLSLRTNSPLHF
J: TRBJ1-3; size: few; D: TRBD1; V: TRBV27; DNA: TGTGCCAGCAGGGACAGGCCGGGAGCTGGAAACACCATATATTTT; CDR3: CASRDRPGAGNTIYF
J: TRBJ1-4; size: -; D: TRBD1; V: TRBV29-1; DNA: TGCAGCGTACCGGGACAGGGTAATGAAAAACTGTTTTTT; CDR3: CSVPGQGNEKLFF
J: TRBJ1-1; size: -; D: TRBD1; V: TRBV6-1; DNA: TGTGCCAGCAGTGACCAGGGGGCTACTGAAGCTTTCTTT; CDR3: CASSDQGATEAFF
J: TRBJ1-2; size: -; D: TRBD1; V: TRBV6-2/TRBV6-3; DNA: TGTGCCAGCAGTTACGCAGGGGGCGACGGCTACACCTTC; CDR3: CASSYAGGDGYTF
J: TRBJ1-2; size: -; D: -; V: TRBV27; DNA: TGTGCCAGCAGTACCGCGTTTAACTATGGCTACACCTTC; CDR3: CASSTAFNYGYTF
J: TRBJ1-3; size: -; D: -; V: TRBV30; DNA: TGTGCCTGGGCCCTCTCTGGAAACACCATATATTTT; CDR3: CAWALSGNTIYF
J: TRBJ1-1; size: -; D: TRBD1; V: TRBV6-2/TRBV6-3; DNA: TGTGCCAGCAGTACGGGACAGGCTTGGGGGAACACTGAAGCTTTCTTT; CDR3: CASSTGQAWGNTEAFF
J: TRBJ1-2; size: -; D: -; V: TRBV6-5; DNA: TGTGCCAGCAGTTACCGGGGACAAGACTATGGCTACACCTTC; CDR3: CASSYRGQDYGYTF
J: TRBJ2-7; size: -; D: TRBD2; V: TRBV2; DNA: TGTGCCAGCAGGCCCGGACTAGCCGCTCTCTACGAGCAGTACTTC; CDR3: CASRPGLAALYEQYF
J: TRBJ1-2; size: -; D: TRBD1; V: TRBV25-1; DNA: TGTGCCAGCAGTGAGGACAGGGGCTTGTTTGGCTACACCTTC; CDR3: CASSEDRGLFGYTF
J: TRBJ1-1; size: -; D: -; V: TRBV2; DNA: TGTGCCAGCAGCCACGGAGGGACGGAGAACACTGAAGCTTTCTTT; CDR3: CASSHGGTENTEAFF
J: TRBJ1-2; size: -; D: -; V: TRBV7-2; DNA: TGTGCCAGCAGCCCCCCGGCGGGGATCGACTATGGCTACACCTTC; CDR3: CASSPPAGIDYGYTF
J: TRBJ2-1; size: -; D: -; V: TRBV28; DNA: TGTGCCAGCAGTTTACGCCCAGAAAGGCCCTACAATGAGCAGTTCTTC; CDR3: CASSLRPERPYNEQFF
J: TRBJ1-5; size: many; D: -; V: TRBV6-2/TRBV6-3; DNA: TGTGCCAGCAGCCCTACAGGGAATAATCAGCCCCAGCATTTT; CDR3: CASSPTGNNQPQHF
J: TRBJ2-7; size: -; D: TRBD1; V: TRBV30; DNA: TGTGCCTGGAGTGTACGACAGGGGATCAACGAGCAGTACTTC; CDR3: CAWSVRQGINEQYF
J: TRBJ2-1; size: -; D: TRBD2; V: TRBV10-3; DNA: TGTGCCAGCGACGAGCGGGGGGAGTCCTACAATGAGCAGTTCTTC; CDR3: CASDERGESYNEQFF
J: TRBJ1-3; size: -; D: -; V: TRBV5-6; DNA: TGTGCCAGCAGCTTGGGGAAAACGGGCTCCCGAGCCTCTGGAAACACCATATATTTT; CDR3: CASSLGKTGSRASGNTIYF
J: TRBJ1-2; size: -; D: -; V: TRBV6-5; DNA: TGTGCCAGCAACACCTTCTCCGGGGGGCTTAGTGGCTACACCTTC; CDR3: CASNTFSGGLSGYTF
J: TRBJ2-2; size: -; D: TRBD1; V: TRBV28; DNA: TGTGCCAGCAGTAACCCGGGACAGGGCACCGGGGAGCTGTTTTTT; CDR3: CASSNPGQGTGELFF
J: TRBJ1-4; size: -; D: -; V: TRBV2; DNA: TGTGCCAGCGAACTTGGTGGGGTAGGAGAAAAACTGTTTTTT; CDR3: CASELGGVGEKLFF
J: TRBJ1-2; size: few; D: -; V: TRBV6-5; DNA: TGTGCCAGCTCATTATGGGGCTACACCTTC; CDR3: CASSLWGYTF
J: TRBJ2-1; size: -; D: -; V: TRBV12-3/TRBV12-4; DNA: TGTGCCAGCAGTTTATTCCAGGATCTTGAGCAGTTCTTC; CDR3: CASSLFQDLEQFF
J: TRBJ2-7; size: -; D: -; V: TRBV28; DNA: TGTGCCAGCACCTCCACCAGGGCCCAGCGGGAGCAGTACTTC; CDR3: CASTSTRAQREQYF
J: TRBJ2-3; size: -; D: -; V: TRBV19; DNA: TGTGCCAGTGCTAGGGATTACGAAACTAGCACAGATACGCAGTATTTT; CDR3: CASARDYETSTDTQYF
J: TRBJ2-2; size: -; D: -; V: TRBV7-6; DNA: TGTGCCAGCAGCTTGCGGACGTCGGCCACCGGGGAGCTGTTTTTT; CDR3: CASSLRTSATGELFF
J: TRBJ1-2; size: -; D: -; V: TRBV10-3; DNA: TGTGCCATCAGTGAGTCTACAGGGAACTATGGCTACACCTTC; CDR3: CAISESTGNYGYTF
J: TRBJ1-1; size: -; D: TRBD1; V: TRBV5-1; DNA: TGCGCCAGCAGTATAGCCGGGACAGGGGGTTTCGTGAACACTGAAGCTTTCTTT; CDR3: CASSIAGTGGFVNTEAFF
J: TRBJ1-5; size: -; D: -; V: TRBV7-2; DNA: TGTGCCAGCAGCTTAGGGACAGATAGCAATCAGCCCCAGCATTTT; CDR3: CASSLGTDSNQPQHF
J: TRBJ1-1; size: -; D: -; V: TRBV4-2; DNA: TGTGCCAGCAGCCAAGTGGAAGAGAAACCTGAAGCTTTCTTT; CDR3: CASSQVEEKPEAFF
J: TRBJ2-2; size: -; D: TRBD2; V: TRBV4-2; DNA: TGTGCCAGCAGAGTTGGACTAGCGGGGGGTCTCACCGGGGAGCTGTTTTTT; CDR3: CASRVGLAGGLTGELFF
J: TRBJ1-2; size: -; D: TRBD1; V: TRBV6-5; DNA: TGTGCCAGCAGTTCCCAGGGGGTGGGCGGCTACACCTTC; CDR3: CASSSQGVGGYTF
J: TRBJ2-3; size: -; D: -; V: TRBV5-6; DNA: TGTGCCAGCAGGCTGGCTGGGGCGGATACGCAGTATTTT; CDR3: CASRLAGADTQYF
J: TRBJ1-2; size: -; D: -; V: TRBV2; DNA: TGTGCCAGCAGTGAATGGCACCTAGATAACTATGGCTACACCTTC; CDR3: CASSEWHLDNYGYTF
J: TRBJ1-1; size: once; D: TRBD1; V: TRBV4-1; DNA: TGCGCCAGCAGCCTACACAGGGGTGGTGACACTGAAGCTTTCTTT; CDR3: CASSLHRGGDTEAFF
J: TRBJ1-6; size: -; D: -; V: TRBV7-2; DNA: TGTGCCAGCAGCTTATATTTCAATTCACCCCTCCACTTT; CDR3: CASSLYFNSPLHF
J: TRBJ1-1; size: -; D: TRBD1; V: TRBV27; DNA: TGTGCCAGCAGTTTGAGGACAGGGATTGAGTCTAGAGCTTTCTTT; CDR3: CASSLRTGIESRAFF
J: TRBJ2-1; size: -; D: TRBD2; V: TRBV7-9; DNA: TGTGCCAGCAGCCCGGGGGAGGGTGAGCAGTTCTTC; CDR3: CASSPGEGEQFF
J: TRBJ1-1; size: -; D: -; V: TRBV27; DNA: TGTGCCAGCGTACGGAAGGGTGAAGCTTTCTTT; CDR3: CASVRKGEAFF
J: TRBJ2-4; size: -; D: TRBD1; V: TRBV2; DNA: TGTGCCAGCAATGTCTTAAAGGGGGCGATAGCCAAAAACATTCAGTACTTC; CDR3: CASNVLKGAIAKNIQYF
J: TRBJ2-5; size: -; D: -; V: TRBV7-9; DNA: TGTGCCAGCAGCTTTGGCGGGGCAGAGACCCAGTACTTC; CDR3: CASSFGGAETQYF
J: TRBJ1-1; size: -; D: -; V: TRBV7-2; DNA: TGTGCCAGCAGCTTTGGGGTTATGACTGAAGCTTTCTTT; CDR3: CASSFGVMTEAFF